The 5 T cell receptor beta chains below were found in one sample sequenced in a study of control samples from healthy donors and cancer patients (TCRdb year 2020). Library creation used the immunoSEQ multiplex PCR assay. This is the immuneACCESS table as TCRdb keeps it, with only in-frame sequences that have V and J called. A part of the clones is gone; compared with another copy, unresolved V genes explain less than half, and the rest is unexplained. For this sample there are some 150,000 clones; roughly 94% appear just once. Around 14% of the sample is held by the ten biggest clonotypes. The sample was PBMCs. These receptors originate from a man aged 60 to 69 with colorectal cancer.

This chain connects TRBV19 to TRBJ1-5; 8 bases are a match to TRBD1. Germline V gives CDR1 LNHDA, CDR2 SQIVND (reference sequence). The CDR3 is 14 amino acids. The V gene end was trimmed by 6 bases and the J gene end by 10 bases; junction bases not matched to a gene: 11. CDR3 DNA: TGTGCCAGTAGCGCGGACAGGGACATGCTCCCCCAGCATTTT. Protein: CASSADRDMLPQHF.

The rearrangement links TRBV4-1 to TRBJ1-1; TRBD1 might be the D (6 bases). Trimming pared 0 bases from V and 0 bases from J, leaving 17 bases between. The CDR3 extends over 18 amino acids. The germline CDR1 and CDR2 sequences are MGHRA and YSYEKL. The CDR3 nucleotides read TGCGCCAGCAGCCAAGATAGAGGCAGGGGAGACTTGAACACTGAAGCTTTCTTT. Translated, it gives CASSQDRGRGDLNTEAFF.

The V call is TRBV29-1, the J call TRBJ1-5; TRBD1 matches at 8 bases. The CDR3 totals 14 residues. Germline V gene data show CDR1 as SQVTM and CDR2 as ANQGSEA. The V gene end was trimmed by 6 bases and the J gene end by 5 bases; junction bases not matched to a gene: 9. CDR3 sequence: CSVGGRGQDQPQHF. CDR3 nucleotide sequence: TGCAGCGTCGGAGGCAGGGGGCAGGATCAGCCCCAGCATTTT.

The genes are TRBV19 and TRBJ2-5; a possible D gene is TRBD1 (7 bases). The V end lost 6 bases, the J end lost 7 bases, and 21 bases lay between the germline ends. Germline lookup yields CDR1 LNHDA and CDR2 SQIVND (reference sequence). The CDR3 length is 15 residues. CDR3 sequence (DNA): TGTGCCAGTAGCCCTTCGGAGGGGGCGAGGTGGACCCAGTACTTC. Translating it yields CASSPSEGARWTQYF.

The chain recombines TRBV7-2 with TRBJ2-7; 11 bases agree with TRBD2. Trimming at V came to 5 bases and at J to 7 bases, leaving 7 bases not matched to a gene. The CDR3 loop spans 14 amino acids. Germline CDR1 and CDR2: SGHTA and FQGNSA. In DNA, the CDR3 is TGTGCCAGCAGCCCGTTACTAGCGGGGGAGGAGCAGTACTTC. Its translation: CASSPLLAGEEQYF.